Listed below are T cell receptor beta chains from one sample, sequenced in a study of beta chain features in type 1 diabetes. Clones were read by immunoSEQ multiplex PCR, and TCRdb kept only the in-frame ones, dropping some. The sample carries 310,000 or so clones, roughly a tenth recorded once. Sample: central memory CD4+ T cells from blood. These receptor sequences come from a man younger than 40 with type 1 diabetes. CDR3s include the opening cysteine and the closing phenylalanine or tryptophan. The D gene is left open where the match is weak. Size is omitted from some rows. Given values are once, few, many or a class for expanded clones.

size	D	V	J	DNA	CDR3
few	-	TRBV15	TRBJ2-7	TGTGCCACCAGCAGAGATCTAGGGACACCCTACGAGCAGTACTTC	CATSRDLGTPYEQYF
-	-	TRBV30	TRBJ1-6	TGTGCCTGGAGGCAGCAGGGCCAGGCCAGCACCCTCCACTTT	CAWRQQGQASTLHF
few	-	TRBV5-6	TRBJ2-4	TGTGCCAGCAGCTCGGCAGGGACCAAAAACATTCAGTACTTC	CASSSAGTKNIQYF
-	-	TRBV7-9	TRBJ1-1	TGTGCCAGCAGCTTAGAAGGACGCATCGGAGCTTTCTTT	CASSLEGRIGAFF
-	TRBD2	TRBV7-2	TRBJ2-3	TGTGCCAGCAGTTTAGGGACTAGCGGGACCACAGATACGCAGTATTTT	CASSLGTSGTTDTQYF
-	TRBD2	TRBV5-1	TRBJ2-5	TGCGCCAGCAGCGCCGGACTAGCGGGAGAGCAAGAGACCCAGTACTTC	CASSAGLAGEQETQYF
-	TRBD1	TRBV6-6	TRBJ1-2	TGTGCCAGCAGCCCCTTGAGGGACAGGGACTATGGCTACACCTTC	CASSPLRDRDYGYTF
-	-	TRBV7-2	TRBJ1-2	TGTGCCAGCAATCCGGGACGAGGGGTCTACACCTTC	CASNPGRGVYTF
-	-	TRBV6-5	TRBJ1-2	TGTGCCAGCAGTTACCTTCAAGGGTTTAACGGCTACACCTTC	CASSYLQGFNGYTF
-	TRBD1	TRBV7-2	TRBJ1-2	TGTGCCAGCAGCTTAGGATTCCAGGGGGCGCGTGGCTACACCTTC	CASSLGFQGARGYTF
-	-	TRBV28	TRBJ2-1	TGTGCCTCTGGCGACAATGAGCAGTTCTTC	CASGDNEQFF
-	-	TRBV30	TRBJ1-2	TGTGCCTGGAGTCCCGGACGGGGTACTAGGGGCTACACCTTC	CAWSPGRGTRGYTF
few	-	TRBV4-1	TRBJ1-2	TGCGCCAGCAGCCAAGGGGACCGAGGTGGCTACACCTTC	CASSQGDRGGYTF
few	-	TRBV6-1	TRBJ2-7	TGTGCCAGCAGGAGACAGGACTACGAGCAGTACTTC	CASRRQDYEQYF
-	-	TRBV9	TRBJ2-7	TGTGCCAGCAGCGTAGCCCCGTCAATCAACTACGAGCAGTACTTC	CASSVAPSINYEQYF
-	-	TRBV19	TRBJ2-6	TGTGCCAGTAGTATCCGGGGTCTCTACGCCAACGTCCTGACTTTC	CASSIRGLYANVLTF
few	TRBD1	TRBV28	TRBJ2-3	TGTGCCAGCAGTTTGGGGCCGGGACAGGGTGCAGATACGCAGTATTTT	CASSLGPGQGADTQYF
-	TRBD1	TRBV5-1	TRBJ2-7	TGCGCCAGCAGCTTGGACAGGGGGTTATTCGAGCAGTACTTC	CASSLDRGLFEQYF
many	-	TRBV6-1	TRBJ1-1	TGTGCCAGCGGAAAGGGGATGAACACTGAAGCTTTCTTT	CASGKGMNTEAFF
few	-	TRBV5-1	TRBJ2-5	TGCGCCAGCAGCATCCAAGAGACCCAGTACTTC	CASSIQETQYF
many	-	TRBV5-1	TRBJ2-5	TGCGCCAGCAGCCTAAAGCATGGGGTGGCAGAGACCCAGTACTTC	CASSLKHGVAETQYF
-	-	TRBV18	TRBJ1-3	TGTGCCAGCTCACCACAACACAGAGACTCTGGAAACACCATATATTTT	CASSPQHRDSGNTIYF
-	-	TRBV28	TRBJ2-1	TGTGCCAGCAGTTTATTGGGGCAGATCTACAATGAGCAGTTCTTC	CASSLLGQIYNEQFF
few	TRBD2	TRBV4-2	TRBJ2-3	TGTGCCAGCAGCCAAGACGGGACTAGCGGGAGCACAGATACGCAGTATTTT	CASSQDGTSGSTDTQYF
many	-	TRBV4-3	TRBJ1-2	TGCGCCAGCAGCCAAAGAGGGGCGGGACAAACATCGTGCACCTTC	CASSQRGAGQTSCTF
few	-	TRBV5-4	TRBJ2-6	TGTGCCAGCAGCTTGCGAGAGGGGATCTCTGGGGCCAACGTCCTGACTTTC	CASSLREGISGANVLTF
-	-	TRBV6-1	TRBJ2-4	TGTGCCAGCAGTGAAGCTGTAGGGGGCATTCAGTACTTC	CASSEAVGGIQYF
-	-	TRBV27	TRBJ1-5	TGTGCCAGCAGTTTTAACAGGGAGAGCAATCAGCCCCAGCATTTT	CASSFNRESNQPQHF
many	-	TRBV5-8	TRBJ2-3	TGTGCCAGCAGCTTGCGTGCCACAGATACGCAGTATTTT	CASSLRATDTQYF
few	-	TRBV11-2	TRBJ2-7	TGTGCCAGCAGCTTAGGTTTTCCAGGGGCCTACGAGCAGTACTTC	CASSLGFPGAYEQYF
few	-	TRBV10-3	TRBJ1-1	TGTGCCATCAGTGAACAGGGTACAACTGAAGCTTTCTTT	CAISEQGTTEAFF
many	-	TRBV4-1	TRBJ1-4	TGCGCCAGCAGCCAAGATACGGTTACAACTAATGAAAAACTGTTTTTT	CASSQDTVTTNEKLFF
medium-sized	-	TRBV7-9	TRBJ1-5	TGTGCCAGTGGGGGGACGCGAGGGCAGCCCCAGCATTTT	CASGGTRGQPQHF
-	TRBD2	TRBV5-1	TRBJ2-5	TGCGCCAGCAGCCCGGAGCCGGGGGGGACCCAGTACTTC	CASSPEPGGTQYF
few	-	TRBV4-1	TRBJ2-5	TGCGCCAGCAGCCAAGTGGGGCACCCCCAAGAGACCCAGTACTTC	CASSQVGHPQETQYF
-	-	TRBV6-1	TRBJ2-1	TGTGCCAGCCTACTCCTTGGCTCCTACAATGAGCAGTTCTTC	CASLLLGSYNEQFF
few	-	TRBV27	TRBJ2-2	TGTGCCAGCAGCCCGACCCCCCTGAACACCGGGGAGCTGTTTTTT	CASSPTPLNTGELFF
-	TRBD1	TRBV7-2	TRBJ1-1	TGTGCCAGCAGTTACAGGGGGAACACTGAAGCTTTCTTT	CASSYRGNTEAFF
few	-	TRBV19	TRBJ1-4	TGTGCCAGTCACCCATCCGTAGGTGAAAAACTGTTTTTT	CASHPSVGEKLFF
few	-	TRBV19	TRBJ1-5	TGTGCCAGTAGTATTCGGAGGGGATTGCAGCCCCAGCATTTT	CASSIRRGLQPQHF
-	-	TRBV6-5	TRBJ1-1	TGTGCCAGCAGTTCGAATGCAGTCCGGACTGAAGCTTTCTTT	CASSSNAVRTEAFF
-	TRBD1	TRBV5-1	TRBJ2-7	TGCGCCAGCAGCGAGAATCTGGGACAGGGCTACGAGCAGTACTTC	CASSENLGQGYEQYF
-	TRBD2	TRBV11-2	TRBJ2-7	TGTGCCAGCAGACTAGCGGGGGGCATGCGCGAGCAGTACTTC	CASRLAGGMREQYF
few	-	TRBV28	TRBJ1-1	TGTGCCAGCAGTTTACCGGGGGTAAAAGCTTTCTTT	CASSLPGVKAFF
-	-	TRBV9	TRBJ2-1	TGTGCCAGCAGCGTAATGGGGGTAAACAATGAGCAGTTCTTC	CASSVMGVNNEQFF
many	TRBD2	TRBV5-1	TRBJ2-2	TGCGCCAGCAATAGCGGGGCGAACACCGGGGAGCTGTTTTTT	CASNSGANTGELFF
-	-	TRBV5-4	TRBJ1-4	TGTGCCAGCAGCTTGACGACAGGAGATGAAAAACTGTTTTTT	CASSLTTGDEKLFF
-	TRBD1	TRBV19	TRBJ1-5	TGTGCCAGTAGTCCCCGACAGGGGGTAAGCAATCAGCCCCAGCATTTT	CASSPRQGVSNQPQHF
many	-	TRBV5-1	TRBJ2-3	TGCGCCAGCAGCTCAGGGGACGGAAGCACAGATACGCAGTATTTT	CASSSGDGSTDTQYF
few	-	TRBV30	TRBJ2-2	TGTGCCTGGAGTGTACGCACCGGGGAGCTGTTTTTT	CAWSVRTGELFF
many	-	TRBV11-2	TRBJ2-1	TGTGCCAGCAGCTTAGGGCTAGCCTATGAGCAGTTCTTC	CASSLGLAYEQFF
few	TRBD1	TRBV6-5	TRBJ2-7	TGTGCCAGCAGTAACCGGGGACAGGGGGCGACCGAGCAGTACTTC	CASSNRGQGATEQYF
-	TRBD2	TRBV5-4	TRBJ2-3	TGTGCCAGCAGGTCTACTAAGCGGGGGCTCACAGATACGCAGTATTTT	CASRSTKRGLTDTQYF
few	-	TRBV29-1	TRBJ2-5	TGCAGCGTTGAACGGGGTGAGACCCAGTACTTC	CSVERGETQYF
few	TRBD1	TRBV27	TRBJ2-4	TGTGCCAGCAGCAGAGAGGGGGCACTAGCCAAAAACATTCAGTACTTC	CASSREGALAKNIQYF